This T cell receptor beta chain originates from a study of vaccination and CD4 T cells after COVID-19. At the level of the study: Investigators stimulated cells with overlapping spike peptides drawn from SARS-CoV-2, HCoV-NL63, HCoV-OC43 and HCoV-229E.

Cultured CD4+ T-cell DNA underwent Oncomine TCR Beta short-read sequencing. DNA came from CD4+ T cells after culture. MiXCR, applied by TCRdb to the PCR reads, yields one record per CDR3 protein. The data show about 14,000 distinct CDR3 sequences, more than 40% seen once. Treatment here: roughly 11-day PBMC culture with coronavirus spike peptide pools or control peptides (ViraFEST assay). There are a few counts of this clonotype. The antigen remains unidentified. Study-level results: Median counts of SARS-CoV-2-reactive clonotypes increased from 21 to 38; this difference was not significant.

CDR3 size: 13 residues. Looked up from germline, CDR1 is SGHVS and CDR2 is FQNEAQ. V lost 3 bases and J 4 bases, leaving 9 bases between the germline ends. This clonotype was sampled from a human donor with COVID-19. The sample comprised cultured CD4+ T cells from blood. This chain uses TRBV7-8 with TRBJ2-5; tentatively, D is TRBD1 (5 bases). For the CDR3, the DNA is TGTGCCAGCAGCTTTACAGGTGCAGAGACCCAGTACTTC. Amino acid sequence: CASSFTGAETQYF.